The present T cell receptor (beta chain) was sequenced within a study of T cell responses to AZD1222 COVID-19 vaccine. Notes on the study in general: Only a handful of people who got AZD1222 tested seropositive at baseline. A mostly white British donor set with more females was recruited, and clonal diversity was possibly underestimated.

Pooled together were second doses at about 4 or about 12 weeks. V lost 5 bases to trimming and J lost 5 bases; unmatched junction nucleotides: 11. Germline V gene data show CDR1 as SGHTA and CDR2 as FQGNSA. CDR3 length: 15 amino acids. Repertoires were generated with immunoSEQ multiplex PCR, while TCRdb's copy carries only in-frame clones and drops some. The data hold 90,000 to 140,000 clones, with 80% to 90% observed a single time. On this clone itself: What it recognizes is unknown.

Sample: peripheral blood, taken 28 days after the second AZD1222 dose. The chain is built from TRBV7-2 and TRBJ2-5; 7 bases line up with TRBD2. This receptor was obtained from an adult who received the AZD1222 COVID-19 vaccine. CDR3 protein: CASSLTSLGIETQYF. Here the CDR3 DNA reads TGTGCCAGCAGCCTGACTAGCCTTGGAATTGAGACCCAGTACTTC.